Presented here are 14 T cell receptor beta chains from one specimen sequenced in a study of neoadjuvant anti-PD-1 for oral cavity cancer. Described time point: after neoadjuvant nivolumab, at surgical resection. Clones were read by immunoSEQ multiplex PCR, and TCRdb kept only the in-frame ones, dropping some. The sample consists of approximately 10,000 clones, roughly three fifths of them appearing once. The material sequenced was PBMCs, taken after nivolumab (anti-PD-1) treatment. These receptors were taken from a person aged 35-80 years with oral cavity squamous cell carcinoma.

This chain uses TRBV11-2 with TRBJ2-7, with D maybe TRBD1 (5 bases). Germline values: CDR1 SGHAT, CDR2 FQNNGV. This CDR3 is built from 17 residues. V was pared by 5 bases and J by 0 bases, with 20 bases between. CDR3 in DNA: TGTGCCAGCAGCCTAAGGGGTGGTAGCCTGAGCTCCTACGAGCAGTACTTC. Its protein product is CASSLRGGSLSSYEQYF.

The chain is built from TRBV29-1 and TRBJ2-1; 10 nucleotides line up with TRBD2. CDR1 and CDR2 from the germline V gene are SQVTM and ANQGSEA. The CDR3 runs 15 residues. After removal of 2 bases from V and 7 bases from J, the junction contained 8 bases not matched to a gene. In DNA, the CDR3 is TGCAGCGTTGAAACTAGCGGGGCGGCTGGTAATGAGCAGTTCTTC. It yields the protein CSVETSGAAGNEQFF.

CDR3 residues: CASSPDLQGVHYGYTF. The CDR3 DNA reads as TGTGCCAGCAGTCCGGACCTCCAGGGGGTACACTATGGCTACACCTTC. This rearrangement joins TRBV27 to TRBJ1-2; 7 nucleotides agree with TRBD1. With V trimmed by 5 bases and J by 3 bases, 12 bases remained unmatched. The length of the CDR3 is 16 residues. Looked up from germline, CDR1 is MNHEY and CDR2 is SMNVEV (reference sequence).

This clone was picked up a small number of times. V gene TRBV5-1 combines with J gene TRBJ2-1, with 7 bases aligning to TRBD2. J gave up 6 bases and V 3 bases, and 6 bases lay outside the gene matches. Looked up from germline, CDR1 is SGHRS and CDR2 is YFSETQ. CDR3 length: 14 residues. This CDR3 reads CASSYLAASNEQFF. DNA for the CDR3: TGCGCCAGCAGCTACCTAGCGGCCTCCAATGAGCAGTTCTTC. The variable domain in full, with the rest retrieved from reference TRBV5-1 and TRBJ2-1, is KAGVTQTPRYLIKTRGQQVTLSCSPISGHRSVSWYQQTPGQGLQFLFEYFSETQRNKGNFPGRFSGRQFSNSRSEMNVSTLELGDSALYLCASSYLAASNEQFFGPGTRLTVL.

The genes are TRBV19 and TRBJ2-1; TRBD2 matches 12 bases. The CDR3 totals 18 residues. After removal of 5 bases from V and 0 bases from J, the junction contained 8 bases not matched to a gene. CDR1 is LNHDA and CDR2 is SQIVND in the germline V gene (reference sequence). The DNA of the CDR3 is TGTGCCAGTAGTGCTACTAGCGGGGGGCGCCTCTCCTACAATGAGCAGTTCTTC. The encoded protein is CASSATSGGRLSYNEQFF. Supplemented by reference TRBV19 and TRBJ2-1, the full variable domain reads DGGITQSPKYLFRKEGQNVTLSCEQNLNHDAMYWYRQDPGQGLRLIYYSQIVNDFQKGDIAEGYSVSREKKESFPLTVTSAQKNPTAFYLCASSATSGGRLSYNEQFFGPGTRLTVL.

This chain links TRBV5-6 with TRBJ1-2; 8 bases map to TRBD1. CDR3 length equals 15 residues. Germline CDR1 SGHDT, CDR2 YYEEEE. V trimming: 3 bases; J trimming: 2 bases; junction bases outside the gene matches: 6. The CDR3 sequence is CASSSYRGLNYGYTF. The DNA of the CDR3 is TGTGCCAGCAGCTCCTACAGGGGGTTGAACTATGGCTACACCTTC.

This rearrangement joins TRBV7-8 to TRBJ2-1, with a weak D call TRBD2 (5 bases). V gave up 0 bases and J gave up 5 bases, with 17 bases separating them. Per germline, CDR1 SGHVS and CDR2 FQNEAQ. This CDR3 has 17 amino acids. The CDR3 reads CASSLARVIGFHNEQFF. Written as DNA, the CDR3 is TGTGCCAGCAGCTTAGCGCGGGTGATAGGCTTCCACAATGAGCAGTTCTTC.

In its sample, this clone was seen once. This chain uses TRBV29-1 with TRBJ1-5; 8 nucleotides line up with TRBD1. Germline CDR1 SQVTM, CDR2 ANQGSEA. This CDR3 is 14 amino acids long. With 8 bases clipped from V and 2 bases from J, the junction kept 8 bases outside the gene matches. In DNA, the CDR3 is TGCAGCCCGCCGGACAGGGCCCGCAATCAGCCCCAGCATTTT. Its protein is CSPPDRARNQPQHF.

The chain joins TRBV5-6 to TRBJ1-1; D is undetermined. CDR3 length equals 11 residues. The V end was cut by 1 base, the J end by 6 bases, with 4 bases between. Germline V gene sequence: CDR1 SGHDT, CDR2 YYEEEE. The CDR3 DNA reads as TGTGCCAGCAGCTTGATGGCTGAAGCTTTCTTT. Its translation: CASSLMAEAFF.

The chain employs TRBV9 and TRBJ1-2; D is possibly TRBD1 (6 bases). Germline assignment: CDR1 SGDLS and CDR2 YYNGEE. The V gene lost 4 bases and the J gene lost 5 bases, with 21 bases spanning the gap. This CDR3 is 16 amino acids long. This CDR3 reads CASSLFDRTGTYGYTF. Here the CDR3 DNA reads TGTGCCAGCAGCTTATTCGACAGGACCGGGACGTATGGCTACACCTTC. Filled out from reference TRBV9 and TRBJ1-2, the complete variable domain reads DSGVTQTPKHLITATGQRVTLRCSPRSGDLSVYWYQQSLDQGLQFLIQYYNGEERAKGNILERFSAQQFPDLHSELNLSSLELGDSALYFCASSLFDRTGTYGYTFGSGTRLTVV.

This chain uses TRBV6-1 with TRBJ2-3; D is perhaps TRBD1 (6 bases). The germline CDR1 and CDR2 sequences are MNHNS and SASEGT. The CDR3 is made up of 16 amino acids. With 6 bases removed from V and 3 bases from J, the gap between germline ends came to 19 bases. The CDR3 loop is CASRERTGYGTDTQYF. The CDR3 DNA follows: TGTGCCAGCAGAGAAAGAACAGGGTACGGGACAGATACGCAGTATTTT.

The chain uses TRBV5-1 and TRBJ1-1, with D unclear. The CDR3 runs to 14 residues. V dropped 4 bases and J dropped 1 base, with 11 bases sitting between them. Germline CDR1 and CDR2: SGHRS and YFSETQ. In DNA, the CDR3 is TGCGCCAGCAGCACCCTGGGAGGGAACACTGAAGCTTTCTTT. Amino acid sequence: CASSTLGGNTEAFF.

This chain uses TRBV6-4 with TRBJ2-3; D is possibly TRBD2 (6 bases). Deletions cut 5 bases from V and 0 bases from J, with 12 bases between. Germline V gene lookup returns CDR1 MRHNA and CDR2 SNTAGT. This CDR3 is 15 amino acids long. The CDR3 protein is CASSQEAGSTDTQYF. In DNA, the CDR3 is TGTGCCAGCAGTCAAGAGGCGGGGAGCACAGATACGCAGTATTTT.

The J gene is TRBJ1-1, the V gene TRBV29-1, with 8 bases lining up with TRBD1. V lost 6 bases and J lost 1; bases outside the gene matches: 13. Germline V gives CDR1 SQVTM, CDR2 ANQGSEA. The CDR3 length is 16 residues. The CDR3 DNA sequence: TGCAGCGTCCATGCGACAGGGGCAGGCTGGAACACTGAAGCTTTCTTT. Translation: CSVHATGAGWNTEAFF.